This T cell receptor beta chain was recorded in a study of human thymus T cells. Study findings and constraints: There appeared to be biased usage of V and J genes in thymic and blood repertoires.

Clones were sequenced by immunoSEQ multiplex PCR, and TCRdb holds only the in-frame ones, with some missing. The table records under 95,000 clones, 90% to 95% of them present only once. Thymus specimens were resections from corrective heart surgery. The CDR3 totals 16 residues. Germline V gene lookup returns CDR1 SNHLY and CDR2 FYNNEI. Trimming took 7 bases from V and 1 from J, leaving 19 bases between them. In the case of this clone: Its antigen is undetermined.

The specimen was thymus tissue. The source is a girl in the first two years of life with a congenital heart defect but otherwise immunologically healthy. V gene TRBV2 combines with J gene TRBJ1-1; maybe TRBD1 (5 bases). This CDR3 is CASTVPRGAWNTEAFF. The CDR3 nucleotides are TGTGCCAGCACTGTCCCAAGGGGCGCCTGGAACACTGAAGCTTTCTTT.